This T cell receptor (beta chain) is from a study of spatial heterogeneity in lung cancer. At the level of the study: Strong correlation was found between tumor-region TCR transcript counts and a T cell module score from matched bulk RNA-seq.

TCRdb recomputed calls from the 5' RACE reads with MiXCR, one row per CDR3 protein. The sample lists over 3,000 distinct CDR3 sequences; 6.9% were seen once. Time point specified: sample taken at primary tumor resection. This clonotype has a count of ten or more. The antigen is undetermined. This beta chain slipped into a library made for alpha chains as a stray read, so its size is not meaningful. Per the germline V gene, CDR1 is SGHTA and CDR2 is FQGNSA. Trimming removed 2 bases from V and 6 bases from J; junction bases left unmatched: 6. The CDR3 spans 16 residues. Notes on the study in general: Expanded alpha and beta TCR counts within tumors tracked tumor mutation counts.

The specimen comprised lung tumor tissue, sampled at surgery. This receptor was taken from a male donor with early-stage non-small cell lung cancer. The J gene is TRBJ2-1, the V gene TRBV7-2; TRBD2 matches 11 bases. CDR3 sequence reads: CASSLTFSGGVNEQFF. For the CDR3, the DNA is TGTGCCAGCAGCTTAACCTTTAGCGGGGGGGTCAATGAGCAGTTCTTC. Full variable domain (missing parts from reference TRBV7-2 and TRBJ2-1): GAGVSQSPSNKVTEKGKDVELRCDPISGHTALYWYRQSLGQGLEFLIYFQGNSAPDKSGLPSDRFSAERTGGSVSTLTIQRTQQEDSAVYLCASSLTFSGGVNEQFFGPGTRLTVL.